This T cell receptor beta chain was profiled in a study of naive and memory T cell subsets. Both TRBC1 and TRBC2 were covered by a beta constant-region primer of two equimolar oligonucleotides. Ligated cDNA was amplified by four rounds of PCR with nested alpha and beta constant-region primers and SP2. MiXCR, applied by TCRdb to the UMI-ligation and nested PCR reads, yields one record per CDR3 protein. Altogether roughly 97,000 distinct CDR3 sequences are present, about 14% being singletons, with the ten largest covering approximately 3%. This CDR3 spans 22 amino acids. Germline assignment: CDR1 SNHLY and CDR2 FYNNEI. With V trimmed by 0 bases and J by 4 bases, 24 bases remained unmatched. After the first PCR, alpha and beta chain libraries were processed separately. CD8 T cells were positively selected from what remained after CD4 positive selection. Cells stained for CD3, CD4, CD8, CD45RA and CD27 were sorted into four subsets.

The study's findings and limits: A few larger clonotypes appeared in naive repertoires, especially CD8, possibly memory cells re-expressing CD45RA.

Turning to this clonotype: Its antigen remains unidentified.

Specimen: naive CD8+ T cells from blood. The source of this sequence is a human donor in good health. The chain carries TRBV2 and TRBJ2-5; 9 bases map to TRBD2. The DNA of the CDR3 is TGTGCCAGCAGTGAAGCGCTTCGAGGACTAGCGACTGGAGCAGTTTTTAGAGAGACCCAGTACTTC. Protein: CASSEALRGLATGAVFRETQYF.